These 29 T cell receptor beta chains were sequenced from one sample in a study of T cell repertoires in cytomegalovirus infection. A single record per CDR3 protein comes from TCRdb applying MiXCR to the reads. This sample carries 250,000 to 300,000 distinct CDR3 sequences, roughly 13% of them seen once, and the ten largest clones take 8.5% to 9%. Sequencing was performed on PBMCs. These TCRs come from a human donor in good health (CMV status not recorded). Some clones in this sample may be carry-over from other donors' samples.

This clonotype was seen repeatedly, ten times or more. The J gene is TRBJ1-2, the V gene TRBV2, with 7 bases identical to TRBD1. This CDR3 spans 14 amino acids. The V gene's germline CDR1 is SNHLY and CDR2 FYNNEI. With 2 bases clipped from V and 5 bases from J, the junction kept 5 bases outside the gene matches. CDR3 nucleotides: TGTGCCAGCAGTGAAAAGGGGACAGTTTATGGCTACACCTTC. Its translation: CASSEKGTVYGYTF.

This clonotype has a count of ten or more. The chain links TRBV15 to TRBJ2-1; TRBD1 matches 7 bases. Per germline, CDR1 LNHNV and CDR2 YYDKDF (reference sequence). The CDR3 has 15 residues. Trimming took 1 base from V and 7 from J; bases not matched to a gene: 7. CDR3 in DNA: TGTGCCACCAGCAGAGGACAGGGATCTGTAAATGAGCAGTTCTTC. Translation: CATSRGQGSVNEQFF.

This chain connects TRBV29-1 to TRBJ1-2, with D unresolved. Trimming pared 0 bases from V and 0 bases from J, leaving 5 bases between. CDR1 is SQVTM and CDR2 is ANQGSEA in the germline V gene. The CDR3 loop spans 13 amino acids. The CDR3 region has the DNA TGCAGCGTTGAAGACAAAGCTAACTATGGCTACACCTTC. It codes for CSVEDKANYGYTF.

This clonotype has ten or more counts. This CDR3 is CASSSGQGATGELFF. CDR3 DNA sequence: TGTGCCAGCAGCTCGGGACAGGGCGCCACCGGGGAGCTGTTTTTT. The rearrangement joins TRBV7-2 to TRBJ2-2; TRBD1 aligns across 9 bases. CDR1 and CDR2 from the germline V gene are SGHTA and FQGNSA. V shed 4 bases, J shed 4 bases, and the junction held 4 bases outside the gene matches. The CDR3 is made up of 15 amino acids. Combining the CDR3 with reference TRBV7-2 and TRBJ2-2 gives the whole variable domain GAGVSQSPSNKVTEKGKDVELRCDPISGHTALYWYRQSLGQGLEFLIYFQGNSAPDKSGLPSDRFSAERTGGSVSTLTIQRTQQEDSAVYLCASSSGQGATGELFFGEGSRLTVL.

This sequence joins TRBV18 and TRBJ1-1; no clear D gene. The CDR3 has 13 amino acids. The germline CDR1 and CDR2 sequences are KGHSH and LQKENI. V lost 0 bases to trimming and J lost 3 bases, with 5 bases between them. In nucleotides, the CDR3 is TGTGCCAGCTCACCACCGGCCGACACTGAAGCTTTCTTT. Translation: CASSPPADTEAFF.

This clonotype was observed a handful of times. The CDR3 DNA sequence: TGTGCCAGCACCACAAGGGGCGGGGGGCCCTACGAGCAGTACTTC. Translated, it gives CASTTRGGGPYEQYF. The chain uses TRBV28 and TRBJ2-7, with 8 positions matching TRBD2. Losses at the gene ends were 7 bases for V and 2 bases for J; bases not matched to a gene: 10. Germline CDR1 and CDR2: MDHEN and SYDVKM. CDR3 size: 15 residues.

The sample holds many counts of this clonotype. The rearrangement joins TRBV5-4 to TRBJ1-2, with D possibly being TRBD1 (5 bases). The CDR3 spans 14 residues. CDR1 and CDR2 from the germline V gene are SGHNT and YYREEE (reference sequence). The ends were cut back, 0 bases at V and 3 bases at J, with 9 bases in the middle. As DNA, the CDR3 is TGTGCCAGCAGCTTGGAGCGACAGTACTATGGCTACACCTTC. This gives the protein CASSLERQYYGYTF.

CDR3 region: CASRGTRGNQPQHF. The CDR3 DNA follows: TGTGCCAGCCGGGGGACCAGGGGCAATCAGCCCCAGCATTTT. V is TRBV27 and J is TRBJ1-5; TRBD1 is a possible D gene (5 bases). Trimming removed 8 bases from V and 2 bases from J, with 13 bases in between. Germline V gene data show CDR1 as MNHEY and CDR2 as SMNVEV (reference sequence). There are 14 residues in the CDR3.

This clonotype was counted ten times or more. The rearrangement uses TRBV28 and TRBJ2-3, with a possible D match to TRBD1 (5 bases). V was clipped by 2 bases and J by 11 bases, with 23 bases between them. The length of the CDR3 is 16 residues. Looked up from germline, CDR1 is MDHEN and CDR2 is SYDVKM. The CDR3 coding sequence is TGTGCCAGCAGTTTAGGGGCAGGGTTGATACCCGAAGAGCAGTATTTT. This codes for CASSLGAGLIPEEQYF.

This clonotype showed up many times. The rearrangement uses TRBV20-1 and TRBJ2-2; no clear D gene. CDR1 and CDR2 (germline): DFQATT, SNEGSKA (reference sequence). The length of the CDR3 is 13 residues. Trimming left V 6 bases short and J 4 bases short, with 12 bases between. In nucleotides, the CDR3 is TGCAGTGCAGAACACTCCGCCACCGGGGAGCTGTTTTTT. This codes for CSAEHSATGELFF.

Only a few counts were recorded for this clonotype. The J gene is TRBJ1-4, the V gene TRBV5-4; D is unclear. The ends were cut back, 3 bases at V and 7 bases at J, with 10 bases in the middle. In germline, CDR1 is SGHNT, CDR2 YYREEE (reference sequence). This CDR3 spans 13 amino acids. The chain's CDR3 is CASSSGPLEKLFF. CDR3 nucleotide sequence: TGTGCCAGCAGCTCCGGGCCGCTTGAAAAACTGTTTTTT.

The chain uses TRBV20-1 and TRBJ2-7, with 11 bases fitting TRBD2. Per germline, CDR1 DFQATT and CDR2 SNEGSKA (reference sequence). With V trimmed by 2 bases and J by 3 bases, 9 bases remained unmatched. The CDR3 loop spans 16 amino acids. CDR3 in amino acids: CSARPRTSGFLYEQYF. DNA of the CDR3: TGCAGTGCTAGACCTCGGACTAGCGGGTTTCTCTACGAGCAGTACTTC.

This clonotype turned up a few times. This chain connects TRBV19 to TRBJ2-1, with 8 positions matching TRBD2. Trimming took 10 bases from V and 0 from J; bases not matched to a gene: 11. Germline CDR1 is LNHDA and CDR2 is SQIVND (reference sequence). The CDR3 contains 16 residues. The CDR3: CATRGGGKHSYNEQFF. In nucleotides, the CDR3 is TGTGCCACCAGGGGCGGGGGGAAACACTCCTACAATGAGCAGTTCTTC.

CDR3 region: CASGPGTTPWDYGYTF. In nucleotides, the CDR3 is TGTGCTAGTGGTCCCGGGACTACCCCATGGGACTATGGCTACACCTTC. This rearrangement joins TRBV12-5 to TRBJ1-2; possible D gene TRBD1, 5 bases. The ends were cut back, 5 bases at V and 3 bases at J, with 19 bases in the middle. The CDR3 covers 16 residues. Germline-derived CDR1 and CDR2 are LGHNT and FRNRAP.

This clonotype was seen a few times. The V and J genes are TRBV14 and TRBJ2-1; 7 bases fit TRBD2. The V segment lost 4 bases and the J segment 0 bases; nucleotides outside the gene matches: 3. This CDR3 region has 15 residues. Germline V gives CDR1 SGHDN, CDR2 FVKESK. For the CDR3, the DNA is TGTGCCAGCAGCCGGGGGGAGGGCTCCTACAATGAGCAGTTCTTC. Its translation: CASSRGEGSYNEQFF. The variable domain in full, completed from reference TRBV14 and TRBJ2-1, reads EAGVTQFPSHSVIEKGQTVTLRCDPISGHDNLYWYRRVMGKEIKFLLHFVKESKQDESGMPNNRFLAERTGGTYSTLKVQPAELEDSGVYFCASSRGEGSYNEQFFGPGTRLTVL.

This clonotype was recorded at least ten times. CDR3 sequence reads: CASSPYSNQPQHF. In DNA, the CDR3 is TGTGCCAGCAGCCCTTATAGCAATCAGCCCCAGCATTTT. This chain joins TRBV7-2 and TRBJ1-5; D is ambiguous. V dropped 5 bases and J dropped 0 bases, with 5 bases sitting between them. The CDR3 is 13 residues long. Germline assignment: CDR1 SGHTA and CDR2 FQGNSA.

CDR3 protein: CSVGIGTGVGNTIYF. The DNA for the CDR3 is TGCAGCGTTGGGATCGGGACAGGGGTTGGAAACACCATATATTTT. The chain combines TRBV29-1 with TRBJ1-3; 10 nucleotides line up with TRBD1. The germline CDR1 and CDR2 sequences are SQVTM and ANQGSEA. V lost 4 bases, J lost 3 bases, and 6 bases stayed unmatched. This CDR3 contains 15 residues.

The genes are TRBV9 and TRBJ2-2, with 7 bases aligning to TRBD1. Germline V gene lookup returns CDR1 SGDLS and CDR2 YYNGEE. V shed 3 bases, J shed 6 bases, and the junction held 17 bases outside the gene matches. CDR3 length: 18 amino acids. CDR3 sequence: CASSARTGLVVRSGELFF. The CDR3 nucleotides are TGTGCCAGCAGCGCCCGGACAGGTCTCGTCGTCCGTTCCGGGGAGCTGTTTTTT.

The chain combines TRBV6-6 with TRBJ1-5; 8 bases are a match to TRBD1. This CDR3 has 16 residues. V dropped 6 bases and J dropped 0; count of bases not matched to a gene: 7. Germline CDR1 MNHNY, CDR2 SVGAGI (reference sequence). Here the CDR3 DNA reads TGTGCCAGCAGCATTCAGGGGGCGAATAGCAATCAGCCCCAGCATTTT. This sequence encodes CASSIQGANSNQPQHF.

The J gene is TRBJ2-2, the V gene TRBV6-4; D not certain. This CDR3 comprises 16 residues. Per the germline V gene, CDR1 is MRHNA and CDR2 is SNTAGT. V shed 3 bases and J shed 2 bases, with 13 bases lying between them. The CDR3 DNA reads as TGTGCCAGCAGTGAAAGAATAGTGCGAAACACCGGGGAGCTGTTTTTT. This encodes CASSERIVRNTGELFF.

This chain connects TRBV6-2 or TRBV6-3 to TRBJ1-1, with 7 bases identical to TRBD1. Germline V gene data show CDR1 as MNHEY and CDR2 as SVGEGT. After removal of 8 bases from V and 3 bases from J, the junction contained 9 bases not matched to a gene. The CDR3 sequence is 14 residues long. In nucleotides, the CDR3 is TGTGCCAGCCGGACGAGGGGGCGAGACACTGAAGCTTTCTTT. Translating it yields CASRTRGRDTEAFF.

The sample holds many counts of this clonotype. V and J are TRBV27 and TRBJ2-7; perhaps TRBD1 as D (5 bases). Germline lookup yields CDR1 MNHEY and CDR2 SMNVEV (reference sequence). The CDR3 loop spans 14 amino acids. Trimming cost V 3 bases and J 2 bases, with 11 bases left between them. Written as DNA, the CDR3 is TGTGCCAGCAGTTTTAGGGGTCCAACCTACGAGCAGTACTTC. This codes for CASSFRGPTYEQYF.

In this sample, this clonotype turned up many times. The CDR3 reads CASSLTAVYGYTF. CDR3 DNA: TGTGCCAGCAGCTTAACGGCGGTCTATGGCTACACCTTC. This chain connects TRBV7-3 to TRBJ1-2; D remains ambiguous. Trimming cost V 0 bases and J 4 bases, with 6 bases left between them. The length of the CDR3 is 13 residues. Germline CDR1 and CDR2: SGHTA and FQGTGA. Full variable domain (remainder filled in from reference TRBV7-3 and TRBJ1-2): GAGVSQTPSNKVTEKGKYVELRCDPISGHTALYWYRQSLGQGPEFLIYFQGTGAADDSGLPNDRFFAVRPEGSVSTLKIQRTERGDSAVYLCASSLTAVYGYTFGSGTRLTVV.

The chain employs TRBV6-6 and TRBJ1-1; D is undetermined. Germline CDR1 MNHNY, CDR2 SVGAGI (reference sequence). Trimming stripped 2 bases from V and 3 bases from J, with 10 bases between. The CDR3 has 14 amino acids. The CDR3 region is CASSYAGRDTEAFF. In DNA form, the CDR3 reads TGTGCCAGCAGTTACGCCGGAAGGGACACTGAAGCTTTCTTT.

This clonotype was counted only a few times. The rearrangement joins TRBV2 to TRBJ2-2; no firm D call. Germline loops: CDR1 SNHLY, CDR2 FYNNEI. V lost 7 bases and J 5 bases, leaving 17 bases between the germline ends. The CDR3 is 15 amino acids. The CDR3, as DNA: TGTGCCAGCACCCCCCGCGGCCTTAGTACCGGGGAGCTGTTTTTT. This encodes CASTPRGLSTGELFF.

This clonotype was recorded once. The gene calls are TRBV5-1 and TRBJ1-2, with no clear D. The CDR3 is 14 amino acids. Trimming left V 3 bases short and J 5 bases short, with 14 bases between. Germline loops: CDR1 SGHRS, CDR2 YFSETQ. The CDR3 nucleotides are TGCGCCAGCAGCTCCGGCTTAGGAGATTATGGCTACACCTTC. Residues: CASSSGLGDYGYTF.

The CDR3 reads CASTSLGGPGTGELFF. CDR3 coding DNA: TGTGCCAGCACCTCTCTCGGGGGGCCTGGCACCGGGGAGCTGTTTTTT. V gene TRBV6-2 or TRBV6-3 combines with J gene TRBJ2-2; tentatively, D is TRBD2 (7 bases). CDR3 size: 16 residues. Germline assignment: CDR1 MNHEY and CDR2 SVGEGT. Trimming took off 7 bases at V and 4 bases at J, with 19 bases between the two ends.

The rearrangement joins TRBV20-1 to TRBJ2-3; 15 positions match TRBD2. Germline CDR1 DFQATT, CDR2 SNEGSKA (reference sequence). Germline trimming cut 5 bases from V and 0 bases from J; bases unmatched to any gene: 6. The CDR3 extends over 17 amino acids. CDR3 residues: CSAPGLAGGESTDTQYF. CDR3 nucleotide sequence: TGCAGTGCTCCGGGACTAGCGGGGGGAGAAAGCACAGATACGCAGTATTTT.

This chain uses TRBV7-9 with TRBJ2-1; the D gene is possibly TRBD2 (5 bases). This CDR3 region has 13 residues. V was shortened by 2 bases and J by 8 bases, with 10 bases between the two germline ends. The germline gives CDR1 SEHNR, CDR2 FQNEAQ (reference sequence). CDR3 loop: CASSLWGVDEQFF. CDR3 nucleotides: TGTGCCAGCAGCTTATGGGGAGTCGATGAGCAGTTCTTC. Full variable domain (rest looked up from reference TRBV7-9 and TRBJ2-1): DTGVSQNPRHKITKRGQNVTFRCDPISEHNRLYWYRQTLGQGPEFLTYFQNEAQLEKSRLLSDRFSAERPKGSFSTLEIQRTEQGDSAMYLCASSLWGVDEQFFGPGTRLTVL.